What follows is one T cell receptor (beta chain) and its context. What it recognizes is unknown. This sample is part of a study of monozygotic twins with inflammatory bowel disease. Overall study findings and caveats: IBD patients, compared with healthy twins, shared fewer clonotypes with others (especially with disease activity). It was in IBD patients that TCRbeta diversity (inverse Simpson) was lower than in healthy co-twins.

TCR libraries each used about 4,000 ng of total RNA. TCRdb reanalyzed the 5' RACE reads, giving one entry per CDR3 protein sequence and no DNA. The sample includes approximately 300,000 distinct CDR3 sequences. CDR1 and CDR2 (germline): SGHVS, FQNEAQ. The CDR3 has 15 amino acids. Investigators extracted total RNA from whole blood and did not sort T cells. The source of this sequence is a human donor with ulcerative colitis or Crohn's disease, or a healthy co-twin of an affected twin (not recorded which). The sample was blood. V is TRBV7-8 and J is TRBJ1-1; TCRdb names TRBD1, which stays unverified in the absence of DNA. The CDR3 region is CASSSRTGTGTEAFF.